This T cell receptor (beta chain) was documented in a study of CD4+ T cells in melanoma. Study outcomes and limitations: In melanoma, neoantigen-specific CD4+ T cells reportedly differed in differentiation state.

The data were produced by immunoSEQ multiplex PCR, yet TCRdb's version contains in-frame clones alone and is incomplete. Counted here are 52,000 or so clones, roughly two thirds occurring once; the ten biggest clones make up roughly 4.5%. This clone has only a few counts. Its target is unknown. Trimming stripped 1 base from V and 1 base from J, with 10 bases between. This CDR3 has 16 residues. Germline values: CDR1 LNHNV, CDR2 YYDKDF (reference sequence). This sequence originates from a human donor with melanoma. This chain links TRBV15 with TRBJ2-2, with a tentative D call TRBD2 (6 bases). The sequenced sample was tumor tissue. The CDR3 coding sequence is TGTGCCACCAGCAGAGTGGGGGGAGGGAACACCGGGGAGCTGTTTTTT. It specifies CATSRVGGGNTGELFF.